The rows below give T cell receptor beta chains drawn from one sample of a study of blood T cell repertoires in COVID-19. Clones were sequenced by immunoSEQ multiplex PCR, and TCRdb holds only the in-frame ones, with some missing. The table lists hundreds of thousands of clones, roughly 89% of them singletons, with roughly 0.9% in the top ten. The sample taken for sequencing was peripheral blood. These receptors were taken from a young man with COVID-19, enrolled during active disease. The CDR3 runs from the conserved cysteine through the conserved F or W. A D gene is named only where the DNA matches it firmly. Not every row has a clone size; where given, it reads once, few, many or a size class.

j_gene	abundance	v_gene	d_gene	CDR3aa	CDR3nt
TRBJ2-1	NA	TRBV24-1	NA	CATKGVSDEQFF	TGTGCCACCAAGGGGGTTTCGGATGAGCAGTTCTTC
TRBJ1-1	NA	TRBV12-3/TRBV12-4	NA	CASSLQGTEAFF	TGTGCCAGCAGCTTACAGGGCACTGAAGCTTTCTTT
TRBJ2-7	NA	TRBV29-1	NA	CSVVGHGRRSYEQYF	TGCAGCGTTGTGGGACACGGACGGAGATCCTACGAGCAGTACTTC
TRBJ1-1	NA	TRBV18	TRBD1	CASSRETGVGEAFF	TGTGCCAGCTCACGGGAGACAGGGGTAGGTGAAGCTTTCTTT
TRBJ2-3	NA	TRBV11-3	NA	CASSPGLSRTDTQYF	TGTGCCAGCAGCCCTGGACTCTCCCGCACAGATACGCAGTATTTT
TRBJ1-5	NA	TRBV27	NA	CASRAGASNQPQHF	TGTGCCAGCAGGGCAGGGGCAAGCAATCAGCCCCAGCATTTT
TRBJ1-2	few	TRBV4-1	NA	CASSNGTTANYGYTF	TGCGCCAGCAGCAACGGGACAACGGCTAACTATGGCTACACCTTC
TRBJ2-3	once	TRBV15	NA	CATSTGRSDTQYF	TGTGCCACCAGTACGGGTCGTTCCGATACGCAGTATTTT
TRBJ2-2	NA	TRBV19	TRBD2	CASGAGLRPTGELFF	TGTGCCAGTGGGGCGGGACTACGACCGACCGGGGAGCTGTTTTTT
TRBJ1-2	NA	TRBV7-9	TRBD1	CASSFPGQATDGYTF	TGTGCCAGCAGCTTTCCGGGACAGGCCACGGATGGCTACACCTTC
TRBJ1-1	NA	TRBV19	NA	CASSIDSGRTEAFF	TGTGCCAGTAGTATAGACAGCGGACGGACTGAAGCTTTCTTT
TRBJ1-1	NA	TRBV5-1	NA	CASSPGTVYTEAFF	TGCGCCAGCAGCCCGGGAACCGTTTACACTGAAGCTTTCTTT
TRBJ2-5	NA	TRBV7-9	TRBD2	CASSLWLAGGPETQYF	TGTGCCAGCAGCTTATGGCTAGCGGGGGGGCCGGAGACCCAGTACTTC
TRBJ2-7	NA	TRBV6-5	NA	CASGLTYYEQYF	TGTGCCAGCGGACTAACGTACTACGAGCAGTACTTC
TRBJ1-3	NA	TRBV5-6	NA	CASSLRVNSHSGNTIYF	TGTGCCAGCAGCTTGAGAGTAAACAGCCACTCTGGAAACACCATATATTTT
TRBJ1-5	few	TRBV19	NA	CASGDNRRQPQHF	TGTGCCAGTGGCGACAATCGGAGGCAGCCCCAGCATTTT
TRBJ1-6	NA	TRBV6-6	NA	CASSYQVDSPLHF	TGTGCCAGCAGTTACCAGGTTGATTCACCCCTCCACTTT
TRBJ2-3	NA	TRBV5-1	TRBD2	CASSLVAGRTDTQYF	TGCGCCAGCAGCTTGGTAGCGGGCCGCACAGATACGCAGTATTTT
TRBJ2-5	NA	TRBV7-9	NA	CASSLHRADETQYF	TGTGCCAGCAGCTTGCACAGGGCTGATGAGACCCAGTACTTC
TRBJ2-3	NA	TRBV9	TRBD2	CASSVLAGADTQYF	TGTGCCAGCAGCGTTCTAGCGGGGGCCGATACGCAGTATTTT
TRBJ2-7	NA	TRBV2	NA	CASSYTYEQYF	TGTGCCAGCAGCTATACCTACGAGCAGTACTTC
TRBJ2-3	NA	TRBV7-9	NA	CASSLGTVSTDTQYF	TGTGCCAGCAGCTTAGGGACAGTGAGCACAGATACGCAGTATTTT
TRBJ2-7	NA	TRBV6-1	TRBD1	CASSEYPGQGVHEQYF	TGTGCCAGCAGTGAATACCCGGGACAGGGTGTCCACGAGCAGTACTTC
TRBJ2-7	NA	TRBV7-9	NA	CASSFLTSSYEQYF	TGTGCCAGCAGCTTTCTTACCAGTTCCTACGAGCAGTACTTC
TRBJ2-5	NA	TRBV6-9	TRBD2	CASSYSTGGKQETQYF	TGTGCCAGCAGTTATTCGACCGGGGGGAAGCAAGAGACCCAGTACTTC
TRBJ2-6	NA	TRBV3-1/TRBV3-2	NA	CASSHSSGTAGANVLTF	TGTGCCAGCAGCCATTCGAGCGGTACAGCCGGGGCCAACGTCCTGACTTTC
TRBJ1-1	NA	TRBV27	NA	CASSPTTFGMNTEAFF	TGTGCCAGCAGTCCCACGACTTTCGGGATGAACACTGAAGCTTTCTTT
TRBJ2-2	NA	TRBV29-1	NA	CSVEWGGGELFF	TGCAGCGTTGAGTGGGGCGGCGGGGAGCTGTTTTTT
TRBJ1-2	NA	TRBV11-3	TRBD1	CASSPIAQGTSTTF	TGTGCCAGCAGCCCAATCGCACAGGGGACCAGTACCACCTTC
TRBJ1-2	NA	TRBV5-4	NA	CASSLRGVTTYGYTF	TGTGCCAGCAGCTTGCGCGGGGTCACGACCTATGGCTACACCTTC
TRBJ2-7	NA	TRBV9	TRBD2	CASSVASGETYEQYF	TGTGCCAGCAGCGTAGCAAGCGGGGAAACCTACGAGCAGTACTTC
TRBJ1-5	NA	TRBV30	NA	CAWSHKGGGNQPQHF	TGTGCCTGGAGCCACAAGGGGGGGGGCAATCAGCCCCAGCATTTT
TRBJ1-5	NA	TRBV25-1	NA	CASSESGGDQPQHF	TGTGCCAGCAGTGAATCCGGCGGGGATCAGCCCCAGCATTTT
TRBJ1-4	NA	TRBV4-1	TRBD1	CASSYPGQREKLFF	TGCGCCAGCAGCTACCCGGGACAGCGTGAAAAACTGTTTTTT
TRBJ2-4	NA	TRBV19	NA	CASSMSSSALIILGIQYF	TGTGCCAGTAGTATGTCGTCTAGCGCGTTAATAATCTTGGGCATTCAGTACTTC
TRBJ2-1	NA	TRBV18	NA	CASSPVQLPYNEQFF	TGTGCCAGCTCACCAGTACAGTTACCCTACAATGAGCAGTTCTTC
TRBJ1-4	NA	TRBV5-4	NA	CASSLGAGINEKLFF	TGTGCCAGCAGCTTGGGGGCAGGGATCAATGAAAAACTGTTTTTT
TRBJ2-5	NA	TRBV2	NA	CARSRETQYF	TGTGCCCGTAGTCGAGAGACCCAGTACTTC
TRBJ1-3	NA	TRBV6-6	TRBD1	CASRLGGGNTIYF	TGTGCCAGCAGACTAGGGGGCGGAAACACCATATATTTT
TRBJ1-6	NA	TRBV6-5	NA	CASSYSGQVRGSPLHF	TGTGCCAGCAGTTACTCGGGACAAGTAAGGGGATCACCCCTCCACTTT
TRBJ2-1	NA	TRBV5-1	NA	CASSLAQGEQFF	TGCGCCAGCAGCTTGGCCCAGGGTGAGCAGTTCTTC
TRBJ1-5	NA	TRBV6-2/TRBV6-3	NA	CASSYIMSSQPQHF	TGTGCCAGCAGTTATATCATGAGTAGTCAGCCCCAGCATTTT
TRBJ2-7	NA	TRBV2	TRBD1	CASSAPGTGVYEQYF	TGTGCCAGCAGTGCGCCCGGGACAGGGGTCTACGAGCAGTACTTC
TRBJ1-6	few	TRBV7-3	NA	CASSFFSPLHF	TGTGCCAGCAGCTTCTTTTCACCCCTCCACTTT
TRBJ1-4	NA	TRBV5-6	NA	CASSLPQSNEKLFF	TGTGCCAGCAGCTTGCCTCAGTCTAATGAAAAACTGTTTTTT
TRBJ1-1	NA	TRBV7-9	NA	CASSPPGANTEAFF	TGTGCCAGCAGCCCCCCTGGGGCGAACACTGAAGCTTTCTTT
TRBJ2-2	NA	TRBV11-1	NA	CASSHYGGELFF	TGTGCCAGCAGCCATTACGGCGGGGAGCTGTTTTTT
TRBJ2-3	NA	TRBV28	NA	CASSPPGDTQYF	TGTGCCAGCTCCCCCCCCGGGGATACGCAGTATTTT